Listed below are T cell receptor beta chains from one sample, sequenced in a study of Ad26.COV2.S vaccination and SARS-CoV-2 variants. The assay was immunoSEQ multiplex PCR, and TCRdb's table has in-frame clones only and misses some. This table holds hundreds of thousands of clones, 80% to 95% found once. The sequencing here drew on peripheral blood, taken in a trial of Ad26.COV2.S vaccine versus placebo. These receptors all stem from a person between 18 and 65 years old who received the Ad26.COV2.S COVID-19 vaccine or a placebo. Each CDR3 is given with its conserved first and last residue. A D gene is named only where the DNA matches it firmly. Part of the rows lack a size; the others show once, few, many or a class for expanded clones.

clone size	V gene	D gene	J gene	CDR3 protein	CDR3 DNA
NA	TRBV6-2/TRBV6-3	NA	TRBJ1-6	CASSYLQINSPLHF	TGTGCCAGCAGTTACCTACAGATCAATTCACCCCTCCACTTT
NA	TRBV5-1	TRBD1	TRBJ2-7	CASSFNPGQGAYEQYF	TGCGCCAGCAGCTTTAACCCCGGACAGGGGGCCTACGAGCAGTACTTC
NA	TRBV9	NA	TRBJ2-4	CASSAKSTGPRIF	TGTGCCAGCAGCGCCAAATCGACAGGCCCGCGGATCTTC
NA	TRBV12-2	NA	TRBJ1-2	CASRLGGQLYGYTF	TGTGCAAGTCGCTTAGGTGGCCAGCTCTATGGCTACACCTTC
NA	TRBV13	TRBD1	TRBJ2-7	CASSARTGSGPAYYEQYF	TGTGCCAGCAGCGCCCGGACAGGGAGCGGACCGGCCTACTACGAGCAGTACTTC
NA	TRBV5-1	NA	TRBJ2-1	CASSQEPSSYNEQFF	TGCGCCAGCAGCCAGGAGCCGAGCTCCTACAATGAGCAGTTCTTC
NA	TRBV3-1/TRBV3-2	NA	TRBJ2-3	CASSQEPNRAGTQYF	TGTGCCAGCAGCCAAGAGCCAAACAGGGCAGGTACGCAGTATTTT
NA	TRBV3-1/TRBV3-2	NA	TRBJ2-2	CASSQNGQGNTGELFF	TGTGCCAGCAGCCAAAATGGTCAGGGAAACACCGGGGAGCTGTTTTTT
few	TRBV7-2	NA	TRBJ1-1	CASSLEGFEAFF	TGTGCCAGCAGCTTAGAGGGATTCGAAGCTTTCTTT
NA	TRBV2	NA	TRBJ2-1	CASTEGGFNEQFF	TGTGCCAGCACAGAGGGGGGGTTCAATGAGCAGTTCTTC
NA	TRBV5-4	NA	TRBJ2-1	CASSLDGSAYNEQFF	TGTGCCAGCAGCTTGGACGGGAGTGCCTACAATGAGCAGTTCTTC
NA	TRBV21-1	NA	TRBJ2-1	CASSKGLAGANEQFF	TGTGCCAGCAGCAAGGGACTAGCGGGAGCTAATGAGCAGTTCTTC
NA	TRBV7-9	NA	TRBJ1-6	CASSSSDGGPYNSPLHF	TGTGCCAGCAGCTCCAGTGACGGAGGGCCGTATAATTCACCCCTCCACTTT
NA	TRBV19	NA	TRBJ2-7	CASSNKQSYEQYF	TGTGCCAGTAGTAATAAACAGTCGTACGAGCAGTACTTC
once	TRBV25-1	NA	TRBJ2-2	CASNGGYQGTGELFF	TGTGCCAGCAATGGGGGGTATCAGGGAACCGGGGAGCTGTTTTTT
NA	TRBV3-1/TRBV3-2	TRBD2	TRBJ2-1	CASSPPGLAGTYNEQFF	TGTGCCAGCAGCCCGCCGGGACTAGCGGGAACCTACAATGAGCAGTTCTTC
NA	TRBV19	NA	TRBJ2-3	CASSLGTSTDTQYF	TGTGCCAGTAGTCTCGGGACCAGCACAGATACGCAGTATTTT
NA	TRBV27	NA	TRBJ2-2	CASMFANTGELFF	TGTGCCAGCATGTTTGCGAACACCGGGGAGCTGTTTTTT
NA	TRBV2	TRBD2	TRBJ2-5	CASSPGTTGETQYF	TGTGCCAGCAGTCCCGGGACTACAGGAGAGACCCAGTACTTC
once	TRBV9	NA	TRBJ2-2	CASSFSGGFSGELFF	TGTGCCAGCAGCTTCTCCGGCGGTTTCTCCGGGGAGCTGTTTTTT
NA	TRBV27	TRBD2	TRBJ2-1	CASSKTSVGWFF	TGTGCCAGCAGTAAGACTAGCGTAGGGTGGTTCTTC
once	TRBV4-1	NA	TRBJ2-3	CASSQTSSDTQYF	TGCGCCAGCAGCCAAACTAGCTCGGATACGCAGTATTTT
NA	TRBV7-9	TRBD2	TRBJ2-3	CASSFVAAGGMLDTDTQYF	TGTGCCAGCAGCTTCGTGGCGGCGGGGGGGATGCTTGACACAGATACGCAGTATTTT
NA	TRBV28	TRBD1	TRBJ1-5	CASSLSRFGQGYQPQHF	TGTGCCAGCAGTTTATCGCGCTTTGGACAGGGATATCAGCCCCAGCATTTT
NA	TRBV7-8	NA	TRBJ2-5	CASSPRIVQETQYF	TGTGCCAGCAGCCCTCGAATCGTGCAAGAGACCCAGTACTTC
once	TRBV7-6	NA	TRBJ2-3	CASSLGVRDGTDTQYF	TGTGCCAGCAGCTTAGGTGTCAGGGATGGAACAGATACGCAGTATTTT
NA	TRBV7-9	NA	TRBJ1-2	CASSLALEGYTF	TGTGCCAGCAGCTTAGCGCTGGAAGGCTACACCTTC
NA	TRBV12-5	TRBD1	TRBJ2-7	CASGLQTGTAYEQYF	TGTGCTAGTGGTTTGCAAACGGGGACAGCCTACGAGCAGTACTTC
NA	TRBV30	TRBD2	TRBJ2-3	CAFAPGIAGGPDTQYF	TGTGCCTTTGCACCTGGAATAGCGGGAGGGCCGGATACGCAGTATTTT
few	TRBV6-1	NA	TRBJ2-7	CASSEWIYEQYF	TGTGCCAGCAGTGAATGGATTTACGAGCAGTACTTC
few	TRBV10-3	TRBD1	TRBJ2-7	CAIRQPGQVNHEQYF	TGTGCCATCAGGCAGCCGGGACAGGTAAACCACGAGCAGTACTTC
NA	TRBV5-1	NA	TRBJ2-2	CASSLASYTGELFF	TGCGCCAGCAGCTTGGCCTCCTACACCGGGGAGCTGTTTTTT
NA	TRBV4-1	TRBD2	TRBJ2-3	CASSQAGLAGTDTQYF	TGCGCCAGCAGCCAGGCTGGACTAGCGGGCACAGATACGCAGTATTTT